This TCR beta chain is from a study of human T cells and chemical hapten exposure (dated by TCRdb to the early 2020s). Turning to the overall study: For sensitization, 2% DPC in acetone was applied to a roughly 2 cm by roughly 2 cm area of upper inner arm skin. Patients additionally received weekly therapeutic DPC doses to the scalp throughout the approximately 24-week study period. Patch testing was performed on the upper back with Finn chambers containing 0.01% DPC, and the patch tests were scored after 6 days according to International Contact Dermatitis Research Group standards. Most of the patients in the cohort were female, and the cohort covered alopecia areata with under or over 50% scalp involvement, alopecia totalis and alopecia universalis. The libraries were sequenced as a pool, and the TCR yield per sample differed mostly because of small variations in library volumes within the pool. This study followed changes in the peripheral blood TCR repertoire in vivo during primary and secondary sensitization of alopecia patients to the hapten diphenylcyclopropenone (DPC). Blood was sampled from patients pre-sensitization (week 0) and at 2, 6 and about 24 weeks after DPC sensitization. For TCR sequencing, blood came from over 25 alopecia patients at anywhere from one to four time points (pre-sensitization, 2, 6 and 24 weeks). What the work shows at the level of the full study, not this receptor alone: A positive correlation was found between the number of PT1 expanded TCRs and patch test score, with significance reached at thresholds 8, 16 and 32 but not 4. Because every patient had alopecia, a presumed autoimmune disease, the patients' immune response might differ from that of healthy individuals. Compared with pre-sensitization or healthy control sets, expanded TCRs formed significantly more large CDR3 similarity clusters, which is consistent with antigen-driven responses. After repeated subsampling, changes were observed in the strength of the expansion versus patch-test correlation and in the threshold at which the correlation became significant. DPC sensitization did not change how many TCRs were above 1 in 1000 frequency, and no evidence was found of alterations in global repertoire structure.

This clonotype was seen many times. Its antigen is not yet known. Nothing much larger sits one base from this clone, and base qualities are not available. Library preparation was by RACE. Sequencer: NextSeq 500. During library preparation, unique molecular identifiers were attached to individual cDNA molecules so that TCRs could be counted in a quantitative, reproducible way. Both TCR alpha and TCR beta chains were sequenced from each blood RNA sample. As for the authors' bioinformatics: Samples had a median of 95,638 TCRs, with a range from roughly 23,224 to 700,000. V, J and CDR3 annotation of the TCR reads was performed with the Decombinator software suite. To make PS versus PT1 abundance plots, every sample was subsampled to the same number of TCRs (28,000). Expanded TCRs were defined as absent before sensitization and observed at least eight times at the 2-week time point. Using fastp at Q25 and MiXCR, TCRdb reprocessed the public reads and kept productive beta chains. Identical CDR3 proteins give one entry, which carries the most common genes and DNA. TCRdb, not the authors, supplied the V and J calls. This sample lists around 82,000 distinct CDR3 sequences; 5% to 8.5% were detected once. The ten top clones hold under 1.5% of the sample.

The time point label corresponds to: patch test 2, 6 weeks after DPC sensitization. According to the study, the label for this sample's treatment or condition signals: therapeutic diphenylcyclopropenone sensitization with weekly scalp DPC. Blood at each patch-test visit was drawn before the patch test was applied. Patients were considered eligible if aged 18 to 70, diagnosed with alopecia and deemed suitable for DPC therapy, and patients were excluded if pregnant. Unfractionated whole blood was collected in Tempus Blood RNA tubes, and total RNA was extracted from that blood. V is trimmed back by 4 bases and J by 6 bases, and the junction contains 8 bases that no gene match accounts for. From its cysteine to its phenylalanine, the CDR3 spans 14 amino acids. Of the read, only the CDR3 DNA is kept; its 42 bases are in frame from base 1. CDR1 and CDR2 were assigned from the germline V gene as SNHLY and FYNNEI.

Material: whole blood, obtained in connection with sensitization to the hapten diphenylcyclopropenone (DPC). The V gene is TRBV2 and the J gene is TRBJ2-7; TRBD2 agrees with 8 junctional bases. The receptor comes from a young woman with alopecia areata. Some clones in this sample may be carry-over from other donors' samples. The nucleotide sequence is TGTGCCAGCAGTGTGGCGGGGGCGGGGGGCGAGCAGTACTTC. It codes for CASSVAGAGGEQYF.